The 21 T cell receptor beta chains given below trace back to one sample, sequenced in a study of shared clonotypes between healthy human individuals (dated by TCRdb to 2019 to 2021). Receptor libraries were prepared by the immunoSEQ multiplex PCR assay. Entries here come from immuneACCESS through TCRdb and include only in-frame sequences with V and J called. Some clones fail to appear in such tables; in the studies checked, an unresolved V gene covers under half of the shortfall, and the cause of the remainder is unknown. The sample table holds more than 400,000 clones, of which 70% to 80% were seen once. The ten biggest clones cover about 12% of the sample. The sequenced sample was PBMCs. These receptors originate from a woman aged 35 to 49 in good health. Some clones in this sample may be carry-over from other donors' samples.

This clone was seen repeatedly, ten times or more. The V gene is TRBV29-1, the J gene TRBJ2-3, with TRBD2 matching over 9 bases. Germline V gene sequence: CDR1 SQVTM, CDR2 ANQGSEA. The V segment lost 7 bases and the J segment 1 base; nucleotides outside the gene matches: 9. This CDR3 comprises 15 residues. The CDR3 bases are TGCAGCGCTCGTAGCGGGAGAGGTGGCACAGATACGCAGTATTTT. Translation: CSARSGRGGTDTQYF.

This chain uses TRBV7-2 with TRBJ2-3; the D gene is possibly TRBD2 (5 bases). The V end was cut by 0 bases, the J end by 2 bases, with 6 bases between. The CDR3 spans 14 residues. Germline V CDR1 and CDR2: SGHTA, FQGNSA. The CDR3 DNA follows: TGTGCCAGCAGCTTAGCGAGGGTCACAGATACGCAGTATTTT. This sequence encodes CASSLARVTDTQYF.

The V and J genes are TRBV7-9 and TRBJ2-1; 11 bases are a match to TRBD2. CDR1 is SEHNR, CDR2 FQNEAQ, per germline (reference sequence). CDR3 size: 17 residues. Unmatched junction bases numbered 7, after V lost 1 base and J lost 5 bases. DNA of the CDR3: TGTGCCAGCAGCTTAGAACTAGCGGGAGCTGAGGACAATGAGCAGTTCTTC. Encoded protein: CASSLELAGAEDNEQFF.

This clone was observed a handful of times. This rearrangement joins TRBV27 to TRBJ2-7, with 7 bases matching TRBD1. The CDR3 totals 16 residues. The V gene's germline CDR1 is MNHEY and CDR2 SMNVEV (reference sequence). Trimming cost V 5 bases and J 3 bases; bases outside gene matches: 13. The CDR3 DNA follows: TGTGCCAGCAGTAGTGACAGGGTCCCCCCCCTCTACGAGCAGTACTTC. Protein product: CASSSDRVPPLYEQYF.

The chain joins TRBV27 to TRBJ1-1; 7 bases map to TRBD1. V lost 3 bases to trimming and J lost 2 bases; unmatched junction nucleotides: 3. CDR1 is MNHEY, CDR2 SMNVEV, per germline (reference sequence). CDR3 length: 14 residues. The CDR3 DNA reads TGTGCCAGCAGTTTGAAAGGGGGCAACACTGAAGCTTTCTTT. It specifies CASSLKGGNTEAFF.

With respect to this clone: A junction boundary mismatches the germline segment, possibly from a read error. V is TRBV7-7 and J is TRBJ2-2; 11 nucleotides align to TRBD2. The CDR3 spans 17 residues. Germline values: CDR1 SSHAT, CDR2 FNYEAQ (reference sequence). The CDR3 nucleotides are TGTGCTAGCAGCTTGGGGCTAGCGGGAGGAGGGACCGGGGAGCTGTTTTTT. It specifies CASSLGLAGGGTGELFF.

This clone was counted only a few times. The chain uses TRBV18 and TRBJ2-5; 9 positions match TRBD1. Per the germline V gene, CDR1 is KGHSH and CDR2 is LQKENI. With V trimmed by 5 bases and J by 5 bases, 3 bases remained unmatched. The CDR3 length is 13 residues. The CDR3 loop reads CASSDGQGETQYF. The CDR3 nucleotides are TGTGCCAGCTCAGATGGACAGGGGGAGACCCAGTACTTC.

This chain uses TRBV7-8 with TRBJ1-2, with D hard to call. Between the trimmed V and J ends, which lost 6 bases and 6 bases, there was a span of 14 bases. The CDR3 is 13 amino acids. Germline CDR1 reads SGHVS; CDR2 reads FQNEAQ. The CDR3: CASRPTGRNGYTF. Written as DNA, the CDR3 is TGTGCCAGCAGGCCCACGGGGAGGAATGGCTACACCTTC.

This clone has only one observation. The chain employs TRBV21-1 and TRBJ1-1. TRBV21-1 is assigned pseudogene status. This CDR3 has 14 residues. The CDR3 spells CASRTLPATWWAFF. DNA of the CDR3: TGTGCCAGCAGGACCCTTCCCGCTACTTGGTGGGCTTTCTTT.

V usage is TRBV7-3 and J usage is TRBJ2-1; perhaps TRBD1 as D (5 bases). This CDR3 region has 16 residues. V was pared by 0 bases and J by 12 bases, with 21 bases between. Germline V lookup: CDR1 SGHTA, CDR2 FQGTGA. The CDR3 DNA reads TGTGCCAGCAGCTTAACGCCAGAGCGAGCCAGGGCAGGGCAGTTCTTC. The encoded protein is CASSLTPERARAGQFF.

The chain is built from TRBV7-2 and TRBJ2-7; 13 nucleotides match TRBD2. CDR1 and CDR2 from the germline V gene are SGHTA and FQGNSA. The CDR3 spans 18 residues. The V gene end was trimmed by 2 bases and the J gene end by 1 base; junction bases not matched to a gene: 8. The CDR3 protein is CASSLRTSGRSSSYEQYF. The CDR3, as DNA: TGTGCCAGCAGCTTAAGGACTAGCGGGAGATCGTCGTCCTACGAGCAGTACTTC.

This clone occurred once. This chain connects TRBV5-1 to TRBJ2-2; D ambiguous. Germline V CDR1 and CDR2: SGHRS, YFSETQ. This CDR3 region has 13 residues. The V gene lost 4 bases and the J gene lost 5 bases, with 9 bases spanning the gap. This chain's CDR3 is CASSPPETGELFF. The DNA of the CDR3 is TGCGCCAGCAGCCCCCCGGAGACCGGGGAGCTGTTTTTT.

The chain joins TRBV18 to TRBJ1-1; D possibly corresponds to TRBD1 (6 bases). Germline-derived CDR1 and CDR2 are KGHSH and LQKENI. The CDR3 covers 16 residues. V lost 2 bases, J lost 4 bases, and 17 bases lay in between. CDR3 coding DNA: TGTGCCAGCTCACCATTGGGGGGCCAGGGCAGCACTGAAGCTTTCTTT. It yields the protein CASSPLGGQGSTEAFF.

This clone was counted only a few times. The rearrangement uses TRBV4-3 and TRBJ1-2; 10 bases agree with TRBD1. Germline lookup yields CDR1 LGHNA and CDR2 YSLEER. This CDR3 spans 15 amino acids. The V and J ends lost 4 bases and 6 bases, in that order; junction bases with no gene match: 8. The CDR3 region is CASSPIWGTGDGYTF. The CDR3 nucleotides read TGCGCCAGCAGCCCTATTTGGGGGACAGGGGATGGCTACACCTTC.

The CDR3 DNA is TGTGCCAGCAGCCCCCACGGGACTAGCGGGAGGTATGAGCAGTTCTTC. This sequence encodes CASSPHGTSGRYEQFF. The V and J genes are TRBV11-3 and TRBJ2-1, with TRBD2 matching 15 bases. V lost 5 bases, J lost 8 bases, and 7 bases stayed unmatched. This CDR3 is built from 16 residues. The germline gives CDR1 SGHNT, CDR2 YENEEA.

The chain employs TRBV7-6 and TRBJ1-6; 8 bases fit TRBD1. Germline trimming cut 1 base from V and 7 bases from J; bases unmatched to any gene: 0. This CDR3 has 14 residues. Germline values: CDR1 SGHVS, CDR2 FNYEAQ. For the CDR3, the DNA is TGTGCCAGCAGCTTAGGGACAGGGAATTCACCCCTCCACTTT. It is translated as CASSLGTGNSPLHF.

The CDR3 spells CASSQDPWGRPDTQYF. The CDR3 region has the DNA TGTGCCAGCTCACAAGACCCTTGGGGGCGCCCAGATACGCAGTATTTT. This sequence joins TRBV18 and TRBJ2-3; tentatively, D is TRBD1 (6 bases). Germline V lookup: CDR1 KGHSH, CDR2 LQKENI. Trimming took 4 bases from V and 4 from J, leaving 18 bases between them. This CDR3 comprises 16 residues.

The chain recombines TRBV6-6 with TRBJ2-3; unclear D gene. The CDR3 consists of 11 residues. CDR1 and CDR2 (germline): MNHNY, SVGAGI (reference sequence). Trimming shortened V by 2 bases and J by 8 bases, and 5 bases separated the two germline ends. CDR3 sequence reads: CASSYARTQYF. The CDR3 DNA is TGTGCCAGCAGTTACGCTCGTACGCAGTATTTT.

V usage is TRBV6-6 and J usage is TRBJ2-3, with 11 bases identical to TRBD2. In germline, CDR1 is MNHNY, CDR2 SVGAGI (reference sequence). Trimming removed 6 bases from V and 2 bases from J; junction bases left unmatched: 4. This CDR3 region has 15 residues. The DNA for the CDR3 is TGTGCCAGCAGAAGACTAGCGGGATTCACAGATACGCAGTATTTT. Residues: CASRRLAGFTDTQYF.

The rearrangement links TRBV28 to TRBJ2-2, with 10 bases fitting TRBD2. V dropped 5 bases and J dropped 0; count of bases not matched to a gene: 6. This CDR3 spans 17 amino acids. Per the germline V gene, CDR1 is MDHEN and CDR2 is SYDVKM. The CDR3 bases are TGTGCCAGCAGTGGCGGACTAGCGGAGCCGAACACCGGGGAGCTGTTTTTT. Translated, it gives CASSGGLAEPNTGELFF.

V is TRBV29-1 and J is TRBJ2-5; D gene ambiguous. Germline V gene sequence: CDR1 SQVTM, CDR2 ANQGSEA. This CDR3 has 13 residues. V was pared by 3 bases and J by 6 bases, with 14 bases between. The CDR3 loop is CSVDTAARKTQYF. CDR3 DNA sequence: TGCAGCGTTGATACGGCGGCGAGGAAGACCCAGTACTTC.